This TCR beta chain emerged from a study of T cell responses to AZD1222 COVID-19 vaccine. Regarding the study as a whole: Seropositive at baseline were only five or six AZD1222 recipients. A mostly white British donor set with more females was recruited, and clonal diversity was possibly underestimated. Spike-wide coverage was observed for vaccine-associated CD4 TCRs, with dominant responses at 160-218 and 743-854.

The CDR3 is made up of 17 amino acids. Trimming cost V 4 bases and J 5 bases; bases outside gene matches: 12. Sequenced by immunoSEQ multiplex PCR; TCRdb stores in-frame clones only, minus some. The table has 100,000 to 140,000 clones, 70% to 90% seen once. Turning to this clone: The antigen is unknown.

The clonotype comes from an adult who received the AZD1222 COVID-19 vaccine. The rearrangement links TRBV23-1 to TRBJ2-2; 8 nucleotides agree with TRBD2. TRBV23-1 is placed among ORFs of uncertain function. The material was peripheral blood, obtained 28 days after the second AZD1222 dose. Here the CDR3 DNA reads TGCGCCAGCAGTCCCCCCCGGGGGGGGCTGGGGACCGGGGAGCTGTTTTTT. Encoded protein: CASSPPRGGLGTGELFF.